Reported below is one T cell receptor beta chain. Clones were sequenced by immunoSEQ multiplex PCR, and TCRdb holds only the in-frame ones, with some missing. There are 250,000 to 300,000 clones in the sample; almost 85% occur only once, and about 14% lies in the top ten. These data come from a study of control samples from healthy donors and cancer patients. The V and J ends lost 5 bases and 7 bases, in that order; junction bases with no gene match: 5. The V gene's germline CDR1 is LGHDT and CDR2 YNNKEL (reference sequence). There are 14 residues in the CDR3. Sequenced: PBMCs. The chain employs TRBV3-1 (or the pseudogene TRBV3-2) and TRBJ1-6; TRBD1 matches at 7 bases. The receptor's source is an older woman with lung cancer. CDR3 nucleotides: TGTGCCAGCAGCTCCGGGACAGAGAATTCACCCCTCCACTTT. The encoded protein is CASSSGTENSPLHF.